This entry describes one T cell receptor beta chain. What this receptor recognizes is not known. No much larger clonotype is one base removed from it; base qualities were not supplied. V loses 4 bases of germline sequence and J loses 1 base, and the interval between the two ends is 13 bases. In the germline V gene, CDR1 corresponds to SGHTA and CDR2 to FQGNSA. From the cysteine up to the phenylalanine, the CDR3 has a length of 15 residues. Only CDR3 DNA is held: 45 bases, read in frame from base 1. Taken with the paper, the label for time point translates to: about 28 days (+/-7) after the second vaccine dose. AZD1222 recipients whose second dose came at about 4 weeks and those whose second dose came at about 12 weeks were combined into one group, since spike-specific TCR depth and breadth did not differ between the two schedules. Vaccinee samples were obtained from the UK trials COV001 and COV002, which included a single-blind randomized controlled phase 2/3 trial of AZD1222 (ChAdOx1 nCoV-19) in healthy adults. For TCRbeta chain sequencing, PBMC samples were collected from trial participants at day 0 and at day 28 after the second dose.

The data were taken from a study of T cell responses to AZD1222 COVID-19 vaccine (dated by TCRdb to the early 2020s). With regard to the full study: TCR sequencing covered fewer than 250 trial participants: 200 to 220 given two doses of AZD1222 and approximately 25 given two doses of MenACWY control vaccine. Trial participants were enrolled by age into subgroups of 18-55, 56-69 and 70-plus years, and roughly 160, 29 and 62 TCR-sequenced participants, respectively, were included in these subgroups. What the work shows at the level of the full study, not this receptor alone: No day 14 peak-response samples were available, so repertoires were characterized only after the peak T cell response. Conclusions about previously exposed vaccinees are limited, since just a handful of AZD1222 recipients were seropositive for SARS-CoV-2 at baseline. Most participants were white British and females outnumbered males, and the authors suggested that clonal diversity may have been underestimated. The vaccine-associated CD4 TCRs covered the entire spike protein, and the dominant responses fell in regions 160-218 and 743-854. In the small 56-69-year group, the increase in depth fell short of significance, most likely because of low power. A significant rise in spike-specific TCR breadth and depth was observed after two AZD1222 doses relative to day 0 and relative to MenACWY recipients. Reportedly, close to half of the unique spike-specific TCRs recognized epitopes lying outside the regions that are mutated in the B.1.351 and B.1.1.7 variants.

The CDR3 regions of human TCRbeta chains were analyzed by immunosequencing. The original pipeline was this. Repertoire TCRs were matched against a reference library of SARS-CoV-2-specific TCRs generated with the MIRA antigen-specificity platform. Breadth was defined as the fraction of unique TCRs that were SARS-CoV-2-associated. Depth was defined as the fraction of total T cells that were SARS-CoV-2-associated. Each spike-specific TCR was assigned to its reactive spike region and to a CD4 or CD8 class using the MIRA data. Log10-transformed breadth and depth values were compared by one-way ANOVA with Sidak's multiple comparisons tests. TCRdb mirrors the immuneACCESS table, restricted to in-frame sequences. Some clones are absent from its copies; in checked studies, under half trace to an unresolved V gene, and the reason for the others is unknown. V and J calls and clone size are those listed in that table; D and trimming were worked out from the DNA. Counted in this sample were 90,000 to 130,000 clones; 80% to 95% of them appeared once. The ten largest make up more than 2% of the sample.

The chain is encoded by TRBV7-2 joined to TRBJ2-5; the D gene cannot be named for sure. Source: peripheral blood, taken 28 days after the second AZD1222 dose. The source is an adult who received the AZD1222 COVID-19 vaccine. In nucleotide form, the sequence is TGTGCCAGCAGCTCCGTAGGCCTCACCCAAGAGACCCAGTACTTC. This yields the protein CASSSVGLTQETQYF.